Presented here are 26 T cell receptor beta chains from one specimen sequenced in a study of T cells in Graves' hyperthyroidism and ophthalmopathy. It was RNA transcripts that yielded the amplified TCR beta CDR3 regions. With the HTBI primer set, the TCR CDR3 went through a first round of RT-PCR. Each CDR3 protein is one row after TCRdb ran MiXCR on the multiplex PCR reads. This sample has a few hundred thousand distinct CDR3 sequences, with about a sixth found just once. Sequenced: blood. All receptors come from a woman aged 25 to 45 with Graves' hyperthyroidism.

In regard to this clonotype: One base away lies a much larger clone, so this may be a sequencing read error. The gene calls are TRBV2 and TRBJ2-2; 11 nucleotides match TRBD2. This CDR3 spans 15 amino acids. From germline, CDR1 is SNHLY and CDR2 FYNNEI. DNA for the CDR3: TGTGTCAGCTCTAGCGGGAGGCGAAACACCGGGGAGCTGTTTTTT. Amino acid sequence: CVSSSGRRNTGELFF.

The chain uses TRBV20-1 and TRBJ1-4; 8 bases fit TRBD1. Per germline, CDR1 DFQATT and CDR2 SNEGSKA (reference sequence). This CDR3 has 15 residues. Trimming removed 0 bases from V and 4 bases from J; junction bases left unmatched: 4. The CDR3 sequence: CSARDQTGDNEKLFF. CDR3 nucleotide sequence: TGCAGTGCTAGAGATCAGACAGGGGATAATGAAAAACTGTTTTTT.

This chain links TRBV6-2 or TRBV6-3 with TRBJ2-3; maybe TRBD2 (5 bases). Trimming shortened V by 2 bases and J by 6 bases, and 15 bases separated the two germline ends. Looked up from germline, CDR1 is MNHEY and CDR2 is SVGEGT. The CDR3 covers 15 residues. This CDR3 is CASSYRAATGDTQYF. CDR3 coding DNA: TGTGCCAGCAGTTACAGGGCGGCGACGGGGGATACGCAGTATTTT.

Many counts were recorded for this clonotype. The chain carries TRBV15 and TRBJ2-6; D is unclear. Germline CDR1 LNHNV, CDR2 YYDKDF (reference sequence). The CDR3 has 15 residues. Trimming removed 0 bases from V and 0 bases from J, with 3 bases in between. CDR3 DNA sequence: TGTGCCACCAGCAGAGATCGCTCTGGGGCCAACGTCCTGACTTTC. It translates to CATSRDRSGANVLTF.

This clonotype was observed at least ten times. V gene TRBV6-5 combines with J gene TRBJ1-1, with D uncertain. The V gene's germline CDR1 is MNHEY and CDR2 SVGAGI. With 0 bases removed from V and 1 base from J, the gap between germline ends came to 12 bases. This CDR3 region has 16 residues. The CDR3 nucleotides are TGTGCCAGCAGTTACTCGAATCCAACACCGAACACTGAAGCTTTCTTT. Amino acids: CASSYSNPTPNTEAFF.

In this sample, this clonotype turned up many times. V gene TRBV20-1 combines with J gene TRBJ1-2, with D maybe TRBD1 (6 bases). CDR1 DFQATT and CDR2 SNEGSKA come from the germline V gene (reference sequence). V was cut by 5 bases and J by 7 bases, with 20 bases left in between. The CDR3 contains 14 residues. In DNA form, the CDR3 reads TGCAGTGCTCAACAGGGAGGGGGTGCTGCTGGCTACACCTTC. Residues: CSAQQGGGAAGYTF.

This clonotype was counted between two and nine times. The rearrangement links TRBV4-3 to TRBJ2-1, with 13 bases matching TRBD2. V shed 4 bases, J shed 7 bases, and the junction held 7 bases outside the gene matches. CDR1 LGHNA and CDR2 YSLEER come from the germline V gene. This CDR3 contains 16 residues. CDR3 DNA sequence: TGCGCCAGCAGCCCACGGACTAGCGGGAGTAGAAATGAGCAGTTCTTC. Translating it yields CASSPRTSGSRNEQFF.

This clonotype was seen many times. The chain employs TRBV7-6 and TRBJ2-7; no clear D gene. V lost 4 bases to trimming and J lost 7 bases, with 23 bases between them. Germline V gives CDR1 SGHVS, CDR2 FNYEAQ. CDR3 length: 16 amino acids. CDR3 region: CASSSLLATEGREQYF. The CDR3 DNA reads TGTGCCAGCAGCTCCCTTTTGGCTACTGAAGGTCGAGAGCAGTACTTC.

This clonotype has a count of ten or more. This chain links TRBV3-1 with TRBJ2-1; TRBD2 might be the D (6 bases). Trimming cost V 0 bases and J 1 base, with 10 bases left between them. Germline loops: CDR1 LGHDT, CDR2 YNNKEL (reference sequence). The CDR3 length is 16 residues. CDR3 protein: CASSQDSGVSYNEQFF. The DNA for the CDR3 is TGTGCCAGCAGCCAAGATTCGGGAGTGTCCTACAATGAGCAGTTCTTC.

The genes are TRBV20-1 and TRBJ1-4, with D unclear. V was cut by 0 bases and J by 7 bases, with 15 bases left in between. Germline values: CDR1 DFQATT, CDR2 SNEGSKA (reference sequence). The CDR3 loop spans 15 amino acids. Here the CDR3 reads CSARDDLRESEKLFF. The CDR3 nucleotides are TGCAGTGCTAGAGATGACTTAAGGGAAAGTGAAAAACTGTTTTTT.

The CDR3, as DNA: TGTGCCAGCAGCTGGGACAGGGAGTCTAACTATGGCTACACCTTC. Translated, it gives CASSWDRESNYGYTF. This rearrangement joins TRBV5-6 to TRBJ1-2; 9 nucleotides align to TRBD1. The length of the CDR3 is 15 residues. Germline assignment: CDR1 SGHDT and CDR2 YYEEEE. Trimming took 3 bases from V and 0 from J; bases not matched to a gene: 3.

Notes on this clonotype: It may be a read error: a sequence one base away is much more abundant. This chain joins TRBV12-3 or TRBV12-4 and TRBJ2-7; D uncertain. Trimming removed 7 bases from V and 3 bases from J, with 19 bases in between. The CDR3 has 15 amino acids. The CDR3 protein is CASTLLPAKYYEQYF. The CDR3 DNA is TGTGCCAGCACCCTACTCCCCGCTAAATACTACGAGCAGTACTTC.

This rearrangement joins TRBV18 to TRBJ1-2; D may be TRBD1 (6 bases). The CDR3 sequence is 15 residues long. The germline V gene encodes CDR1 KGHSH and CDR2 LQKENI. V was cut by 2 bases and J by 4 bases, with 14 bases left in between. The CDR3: CASSPSYQDSYGYTF. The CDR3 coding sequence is TGTGCCAGCTCACCATCTTATCAGGACAGCTATGGCTACACCTTC.

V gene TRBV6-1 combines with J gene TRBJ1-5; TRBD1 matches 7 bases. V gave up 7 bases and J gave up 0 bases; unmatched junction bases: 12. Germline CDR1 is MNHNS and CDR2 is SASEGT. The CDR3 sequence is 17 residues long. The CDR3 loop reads CASNDRQGRYSNQPQHF. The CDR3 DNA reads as TGTGCCAGCAACGATCGACAGGGCCGCTATAGCAATCAGCCCCAGCATTTT.

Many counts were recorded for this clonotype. DNA of the CDR3: TGCAGTGACCAAGGGGACACTGAAGCTTTCTTT. Translation: CSDQGDTEAFF. The chain carries TRBV20-1 and TRBJ1-1; D is perhaps TRBD1 (5 bases). The CDR3 consists of 11 residues. Germline loops: CDR1 DFQATT, CDR2 SNEGSKA (reference sequence). Trimming cost V 7 bases and J 3 bases, with 9 bases left between them.

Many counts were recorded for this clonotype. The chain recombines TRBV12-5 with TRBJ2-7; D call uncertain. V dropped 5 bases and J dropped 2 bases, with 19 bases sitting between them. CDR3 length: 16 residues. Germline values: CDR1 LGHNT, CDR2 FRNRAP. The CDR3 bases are TGTGCTAGTGGTGACTCCTCCGTGGGCAACGCCTACGAGCAGTACTTC. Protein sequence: CASGDSSVGNAYEQYF.

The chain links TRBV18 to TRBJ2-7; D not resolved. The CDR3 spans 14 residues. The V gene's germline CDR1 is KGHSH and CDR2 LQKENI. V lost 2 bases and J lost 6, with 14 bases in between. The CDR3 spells CASSPDARTLEQYF. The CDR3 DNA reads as TGTGCCAGCTCACCAGATGCACGAACCCTCGAGCAGTACTTC.

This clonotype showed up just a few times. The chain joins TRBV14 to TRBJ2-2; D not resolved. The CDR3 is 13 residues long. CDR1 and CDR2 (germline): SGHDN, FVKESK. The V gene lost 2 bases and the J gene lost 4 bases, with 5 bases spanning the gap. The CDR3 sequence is CASSQSLTGELFF. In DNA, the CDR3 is TGTGCCAGCAGCCAATCCCTCACCGGGGAGCTGTTTTTT. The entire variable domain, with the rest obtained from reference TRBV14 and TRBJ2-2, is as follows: EAGVTQFPSHSVIEKGQTVTLRCDPISGHDNLYWYRRVMGKEIKFLLHFVKESKQDESGMPNNRFLAERTGGTYSTLKVQPAELEDSGVYFCASSQSLTGELFFGEGSRLTVL.

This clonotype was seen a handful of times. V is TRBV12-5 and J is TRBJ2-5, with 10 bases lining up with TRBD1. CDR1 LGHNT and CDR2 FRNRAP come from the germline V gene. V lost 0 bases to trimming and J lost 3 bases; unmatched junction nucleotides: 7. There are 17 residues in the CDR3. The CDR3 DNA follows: TGTGCTAGTGGTTTGGTTCCCGGGACAGGGGCGGAAGAGACCCAGTACTTC. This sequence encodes CASGLVPGTGAEETQYF.

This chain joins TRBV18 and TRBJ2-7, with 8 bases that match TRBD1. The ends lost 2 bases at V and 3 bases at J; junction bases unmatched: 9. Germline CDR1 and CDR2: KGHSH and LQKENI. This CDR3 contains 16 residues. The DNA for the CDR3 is TGTGCCAGCTCACCATTGCGGACAGGGAATGACTACGAGCAGTACTTC. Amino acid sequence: CASSPLRTGNDYEQYF.

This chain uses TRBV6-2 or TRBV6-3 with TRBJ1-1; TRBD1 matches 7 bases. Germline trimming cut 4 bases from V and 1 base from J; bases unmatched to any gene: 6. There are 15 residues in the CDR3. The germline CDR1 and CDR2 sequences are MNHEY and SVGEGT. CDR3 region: CASSFAYRGNTEAFF. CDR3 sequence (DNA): TGTGCCAGCAGTTTCGCCTACAGGGGGAACACTGAAGCTTTCTTT.

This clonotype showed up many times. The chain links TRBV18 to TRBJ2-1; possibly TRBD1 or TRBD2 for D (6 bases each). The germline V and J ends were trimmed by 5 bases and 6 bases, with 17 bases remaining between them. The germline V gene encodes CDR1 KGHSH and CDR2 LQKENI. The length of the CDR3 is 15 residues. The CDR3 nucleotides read TGTGCCAGCTCATCCACCGGTGAGGGGGGCAATGAGCAGTTCTTC. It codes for CASSSTGEGGNEQFF.

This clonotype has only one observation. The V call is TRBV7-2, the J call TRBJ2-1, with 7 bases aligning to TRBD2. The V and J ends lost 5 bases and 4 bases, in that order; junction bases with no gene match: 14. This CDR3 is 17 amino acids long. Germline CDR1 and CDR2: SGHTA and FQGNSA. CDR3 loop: CASSQETASGFYNEQFF. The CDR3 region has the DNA TGTGCCAGCAGCCAAGAGACGGCTAGCGGTTTTTACAATGAGCAGTTCTTC.

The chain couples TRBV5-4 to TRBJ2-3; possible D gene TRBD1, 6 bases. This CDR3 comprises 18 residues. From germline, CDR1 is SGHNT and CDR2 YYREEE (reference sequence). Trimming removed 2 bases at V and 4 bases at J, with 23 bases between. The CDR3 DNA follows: TGTGCCAGCAGCTTTACAGGGAGAGGAAGATTACACGCAGATACGCAGTATTTT. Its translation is CASSFTGRGRLHADTQYF. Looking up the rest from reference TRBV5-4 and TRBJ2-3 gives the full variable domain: ETGVTQSPTHLIKTRGQQVTLRCSSQSGHNTVSWYQQALGQGPQFIFQYYREEENGRGNFPPRFSGLQFPNYSSELNVNALELDDSALYLCASSFTGRGRLHADTQYFGPGTRLTVL.

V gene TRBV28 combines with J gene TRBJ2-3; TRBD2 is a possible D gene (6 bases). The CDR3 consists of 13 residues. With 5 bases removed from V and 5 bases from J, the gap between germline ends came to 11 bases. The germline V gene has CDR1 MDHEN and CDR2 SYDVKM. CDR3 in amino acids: CASSGGVGDTQYF. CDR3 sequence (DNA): TGTGCCAGCAGTGGCGGGGTTGGAGATACGCAGTATTTT.

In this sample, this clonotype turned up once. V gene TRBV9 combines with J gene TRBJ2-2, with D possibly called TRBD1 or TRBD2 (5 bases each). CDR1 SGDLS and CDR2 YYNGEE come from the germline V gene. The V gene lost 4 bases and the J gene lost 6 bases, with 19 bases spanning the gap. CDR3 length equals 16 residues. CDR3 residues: CASSQMGPGSAGELFF. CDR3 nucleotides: TGTGCCAGCAGCCAAATGGGACCAGGGTCGGCCGGGGAGCTGTTTTTT.